The 8 T cell receptor beta chains below all came from one sample that was sequenced in a study of lymphopenia after photon versus proton radiotherapy. The method was immunoSEQ multiplex PCR; TCRdb's version includes in-frame clones alone and lacks a portion of them. The table records about 26,000 clones, roughly 90% of them present only once. Sequenced here: peripheral blood, sampled from a patient treated with photon-based radiotherapy. All receptors derive from a woman in her 50s with cholangiocarcinoma.

In nucleotides, the CDR3 is TGTGCCAGCAGCTTAGTAGAGGGGTTGGGGCAGCCCCAGCATTTT. Its protein product is CASSLVEGLGQPQHF. The chain combines TRBV7-8 with TRBJ1-5; possibly TRBD1 for D (5 bases). CDR1 and CDR2 from the germline V gene are SGHVS and FQNEAQ. Trimming removed 1 base from V and 7 bases from J, with 14 bases in between. The CDR3 totals 15 residues. Full variable domain (rest looked up from reference TRBV7-8 and TRBJ1-5): GAGVSQSPRYKVAKRGQDVALRCDPISGHVSLFWYQQALGQGPEFLTYFQNEAQLDKSGLPSDRFFAERPEGSVSTLKIQRTQQEDSAVYLCASSLVEGLGQPQHFGDGTRLSIL.

The chain is built from TRBV14 and TRBJ2-3, with TRBD1 matching 7 bases. With V trimmed by 2 bases and J by 2 bases, 10 bases remained unmatched. Germline V lookup: CDR1 SGHDN, CDR2 FVKESK. This CDR3 region has 17 residues. The CDR3 DNA follows: TGTGCCAGCAGCCAACCTGCCGTCGGGACAGCCACAGATACGCAGTATTTT. Translated: CASSQPAVGTATDTQYF.

This clone was counted between two and nine times. The chain carries TRBV2 and TRBJ2-7; 12 nucleotides align to TRBD1. V shed 6 bases and J 11 bases; nucleotides not matched to a gene: 5. There are 12 residues in the CDR3. The V gene's germline CDR1 is SNHLY and CDR2 FYNNEI. In DNA form, the CDR3 reads TGTGCCAGCAGGGGACAGGGGGCTGTCAAGTACTTC. Translated: CASRGQGAVKYF.

J is TRBJ1-2 and V is TRBV9; TRBD1 matches 7 bases. This CDR3 is built from 12 residues. Germline CDR1 is SGDLS and CDR2 is YYNGEE. J lost 6 bases, V lost 3 bases, and 2 bases had no gene match. The CDR3 DNA is TGTGCCAGCAGCGCGACAGGGAATGGCTACACCTTC. Translated, it gives CASSATGNGYTF.

The rearrangement uses TRBV21-1 and TRBJ1-5. TRBV21-1 is classified as a pseudogene. This CDR3 contains 15 residues. The CDR3: CASSSLGPGNQPQHF. The CDR3 DNA reads as TGTGCCAGCAGCAGCTTGGGACCGGGCAATCAGCCCCAGCATTTT.

The chain couples TRBV2 to TRBJ2-2, with TRBD1 as a possible D gene (6 bases). Germline assignment: CDR1 SNHLY and CDR2 FYNNEI. The germline V and J ends were trimmed by 2 bases and 3 bases, with 10 bases remaining between them. This CDR3 is 15 amino acids long. CDR3 region: CASSEQGSDTGELFF. As DNA, the CDR3 is TGTGCCAGCAGTGAACAGGGGTCCGACACCGGGGAGCTGTTTTTT.

The V gene is TRBV5-1, the J gene TRBJ2-5; D is ambiguous. This CDR3 is built from 14 residues. Germline V gives CDR1 SGHRS, CDR2 YFSETQ. The V gene lost 0 bases and the J gene lost 2 bases, with 8 bases spanning the gap. CDR3 sequence: CASSLVGTQETQYF. In nucleotides, the CDR3 is TGCGCCAGCAGCTTGGTGGGCACACAAGAGACCCAGTACTTC.

V is TRBV29-1 and J is TRBJ1-2; the D gene is possibly TRBD1 (6 bases). CDR3 size: 12 residues. Deletions cut 3 bases from V and 2 bases from J, with 7 bases between. The germline V gene has CDR1 SQVTM and CDR2 ANQGSEA. For the CDR3, the DNA is TGCAGCGTTGACAGGGGAAACTATGGCTACACCTTC. Amino acids: CSVDRGNYGYTF.